The rows below give T cell receptor beta chains drawn from one sample of a study of blood T cell repertoires in COVID-19. Here immunoSEQ multiplex PCR was the method, and the copy in TCRdb shows in-frame clones only, minus some. The table has roughly 300,000 clones, around 92% seen once. Sequenced sample: peripheral blood. The source is a man aged 18 to 29 who had recovered from COVID-19. Each CDR3 is given with its conserved first and last residue. D genes are given only for firm matches. Expanded clones get a size class; other rows say once, few or many, or leave the size out.

V: TRBV5-1
size: NA
D: NA
J: TRBJ2-1
DNA: TGCGCCAGCAGCTTAAACACTAGGAGCTCCTACAATGAGCAGTTCTTC
CDR3: CASSLNTRSSYNEQFF

V: TRBV19
size: NA
D: TRBD1
J: TRBJ2-3
DNA: TGTGCCAGTAGTATCGGGACAGACACAGATACGCAGTATTTT
CDR3: CASSIGTDTDTQYF

V: TRBV6-6
size: NA
D: TRBD1
J: TRBJ1-1
DNA: TGTGCCAGCGCCAGACGACAGGGGGCATCGGACACTGAAGCTTTCTTT
CDR3: CASARRQGASDTEAFF

V: TRBV19
size: NA
D: NA
J: TRBJ2-7
DNA: TGTGCCAGTAGTATCGGGACAATCTACGAGCAGTACTTC
CDR3: CASSIGTIYEQYF

V: TRBV19
size: NA
D: NA
J: TRBJ2-7
DNA: TGTGCCAGTAGTACCCAATACAGTAACGAGCAGTACTTC
CDR3: CASSTQYSNEQYF

V: TRBV4-3
size: NA
D: TRBD2
J: TRBJ2-1
DNA: TGCGCCAGCAGCCAACTTTTCGGGGGGAGCTCCTACAATGAGCAGTTCTTC
CDR3: CASSQLFGGSSYNEQFF

V: TRBV19
size: NA
D: NA
J: TRBJ2-6
DNA: TGTGCCAGTAGTATGTTACCGAGTCCGAGCTCTGGGGCCAACGTCCTGACTTTC
CDR3: CASSMLPSPSSGANVLTF

V: TRBV23-1
size: NA
D: NA
J: TRBJ2-7
DNA: TGCGCCAGCAGTCAACCTTACCATACGTTCGGAGGCGAGCAGTACTTC
CDR3: CASSQPYHTFGGEQYF

V: TRBV27
size: NA
D: TRBD2
J: TRBJ2-3
DNA: TGTGCCAGCAGTTTCCTCGAGCGGGGGGCTAGCACAGATACGCAGTATTTT
CDR3: CASSFLERGASTDTQYF

V: TRBV19
size: NA
D: TRBD1
J: TRBJ1-1
DNA: TGTGCCAGTACCCTCTCGACAGGGACGGAGACTGAAGCTTTCTTT
CDR3: CASTLSTGTETEAFF

V: TRBV4-1
size: NA
D: TRBD1
J: TRBJ1-4
DNA: TGCGCCAGCAGCCACCTCCACACAGGGGGCGGTCCTAATGAAAAACTGTTTTTT
CDR3: CASSHLHTGGGPNEKLFF

V: TRBV13
size: NA
D: NA
J: TRBJ2-7
DNA: TGTGCCAGCAGCGCCTACCCCCACGGGGCGGGGTACGAGCAGTACTTC
CDR3: CASSAYPHGAGYEQYF

V: TRBV7-9
size: NA
D: NA
J: TRBJ1-3
DNA: TGTGCCAGCAGCTTAGGAGGCCCTGGAAACACCATATATTTT
CDR3: CASSLGGPGNTIYF

V: TRBV5-6
size: NA
D: TRBD1
J: TRBJ2-1
DNA: TGTGCCAGCAGCCCGACAGGGGCTTATTGGTTCTTC
CDR3: CASSPTGAYWFF

V: TRBV21-1
size: NA
D: NA
J: TRBJ2-7
DNA: TGTGCCAGCAGCAAAGGGAGTCCGGGACTTTCTCCACGGTCCTACGAGCAGTACTTC
CDR3: CASSKGSPGLSPRSYEQYF

V: TRBV5-1
size: NA
D: NA
J: TRBJ2-3
DNA: TGCGCCAGCAGGATCGAGGGGGTGGCAGATACGCAGTATTTT
CDR3: CASRIEGVADTQYF

V: TRBV18
size: NA
D: TRBD1
J: TRBJ2-7
DNA: TGTGCCAGCTCACCCGGGACAGACTCCTACGAGCAGTACTTC
CDR3: CASSPGTDSYEQYF

V: TRBV6-5
size: NA
D: NA
J: TRBJ2-7
DNA: TGTGCCAGCAGCCTTGGGCCGACCTACGAGCAGTACTTC
CDR3: CASSLGPTYEQYF

V: TRBV19
size: NA
D: NA
J: TRBJ1-1
DNA: TGTGCCAGTAGTCAGGGGCCGAACACTGAAGCTTTCTTT
CDR3: CASSQGPNTEAFF

V: TRBV2
size: NA
D: NA
J: TRBJ1-2
DNA: TGTGCCACCCGAAAAGAGCCAGGATATGGCTACACCTTC
CDR3: CATRKEPGYGYTF

V: TRBV2
size: NA
D: TRBD1
J: TRBJ1-2
DNA: TGTGCCAGCAGTGAAGAGATCATGAGACAGGGGCCCCGGAACACCTTC
CDR3: CASSEEIMRQGPRNTF

V: TRBV11-2
size: NA
D: TRBD1
J: TRBJ2-1
DNA: TGTGCCAGCAGCTTAGGGTCGGGACAGGAGCAGTTCTTC
CDR3: CASSLGSGQEQFF

V: TRBV13
size: NA
D: TRBD1
J: TRBJ1-1
DNA: TGTGCCAGCAGCTCCGCAGGGGGACTGAACACTGAAGCTTTCTTT
CDR3: CASSSAGGLNTEAFF

V: TRBV2
size: many
D: TRBD2
J: TRBJ2-7
DNA: TGTGCCAGCAGTGAGATAAATGGGATAGGGACTAGCTCCTACGAGCAGTACTTC
CDR3: CASSEINGIGTSSYEQYF

V: TRBV7-9
size: once
D: NA
J: TRBJ1-1
DNA: TGTGCCAGCAGCTTAGACGGGGGGACTGAAGCTTTCTTT
CDR3: CASSLDGGTEAFF

V: TRBV13
size: NA
D: TRBD1
J: TRBJ2-7
DNA: TGTGCCAGCAGCCGCCGCGGGACAGGATCATACGAGCAGTACTTC
CDR3: CASSRRGTGSYEQYF

V: TRBV3-1/TRBV3-2
size: NA
D: TRBD2
J: TRBJ2-7
DNA: TGTGCCAGCAGCCAAGGGGACTATTCGAGTCCCGAGCAGTACTTC
CDR3: CASSQGDYSSPEQYF

V: TRBV29-1
size: NA
D: NA
J: TRBJ1-1
DNA: TGCAGCGGCAATATTAGCCCACTCACTGAAGCTTTCTTT
CDR3: CSGNISPLTEAFF

V: TRBV27
size: once
D: NA
J: TRBJ2-1
DNA: TGTGCCAGCAGTTTATCAAGAGGGCAGGGGGAGCAGTTCTTC
CDR3: CASSLSRGQGEQFF

V: TRBV6-2/TRBV6-3
size: NA
D: NA
J: TRBJ1-2
DNA: TGTGCCAGCAGTTACTCAGGACAGACCATCTATGGCTACACCTTC
CDR3: CASSYSGQTIYGYTF

V: TRBV19
size: few
D: NA
J: TRBJ2-1
DNA: TGTGCCAGTAGTGTTCAGGACAACAATGAGCAGTTCTTC
CDR3: CASSVQDNNEQFF

V: TRBV5-1
size: few
D: NA
J: TRBJ1-2
DNA: TGCGCCAGCAGCTTGGACAGCGGAAACTATGGCTACACCTTC
CDR3: CASSLDSGNYGYTF

V: TRBV6-1
size: NA
D: NA
J: TRBJ1-6
DNA: TGTGCCAGCAGTGAGCGGGGATATAATTCACCCCTCCACTTT
CDR3: CASSERGYNSPLHF

V: TRBV19
size: NA
D: TRBD1
J: TRBJ2-7
DNA: TGTGCCAGTAGTATTGGACAGGGGAGCTACGAGCAGTACTTC
CDR3: CASSIGQGSYEQYF

V: TRBV7-9
size: few
D: NA
J: TRBJ2-2
DNA: TGTGCCAGCAGCTTAGGTCGAGGGAACACGAACACCGGGGAGCTGTTTTTT
CDR3: CASSLGRGNTNTGELFF

V: TRBV5-1
size: NA
D: NA
J: TRBJ2-3
DNA: TGCGCCAGCAGCCTGACCGGGTATGGCACAGATACGCAGTATTTT
CDR3: CASSLTGYGTDTQYF

V: TRBV4-1
size: NA
D: NA
J: TRBJ1-6
DNA: TGCGCCAGCAGCCCCCTATTAGATTCACCCCTCCACTTT
CDR3: CASSPLLDSPLHF

V: TRBV5-1
size: NA
D: NA
J: TRBJ1-1
DNA: TGCGCCAGCAGCTTAGGGGGAACAGGATGGGATATGAACACTGAAGCTTTCTTT
CDR3: CASSLGGTGWDMNTEAFF

V: TRBV27
size: NA
D: NA
J: TRBJ2-3
DNA: TGTGCCAGCAGTTTATCGATGAGAGTGATCACAGATACGCAGTATTTT
CDR3: CASSLSMRVITDTQYF

V: TRBV6-5
size: NA
D: NA
J: TRBJ2-2
DNA: TGTGCCAGCACCTCGTGGAGCACCGGGGAGCTGTTTTTT
CDR3: CASTSWSTGELFF

V: TRBV19
size: NA
D: TRBD1
J: TRBJ2-7
DNA: TGTGCCAGTAGCTACAGGGGATTAAGCGAGCAGTACTTC
CDR3: CASSYRGLSEQYF

V: TRBV25-1
size: NA
D: NA
J: TRBJ1-4
DNA: TGTGCCAGCAGTGACAGGGGAGAGGAAAAACTGTTTTTT
CDR3: CASSDRGEEKLFF

V: TRBV27
size: few
D: TRBD1
J: TRBJ2-7
DNA: TGTGCCAGCAGTGCAGCCCCACTCCGGGACAGGACCTACGAGCAGTACTTC
CDR3: CASSAAPLRDRTYEQYF

V: TRBV5-4
size: NA
D: NA
J: TRBJ1-1
DNA: TGTGCCAGCAGTTCTCTCTTCTTGGGATACACGGGGGACACTGAAGCTTTCTTT
CDR3: CASSSLFLGYTGDTEAFF

V: TRBV7-9
size: NA
D: NA
J: TRBJ1-1
DNA: TGTGCCAGCAGCTTAGCCGCGGGGGCGAACACTGAAGCTTTCTTT
CDR3: CASSLAAGANTEAFF

V: TRBV30
size: NA
D: TRBD2
J: TRBJ2-2
DNA: TGTGCCTGGAGTCTTGGACTAGCGGGGGGAGCCGGGGAGCTGTTTTTT
CDR3: CAWSLGLAGGAGELFF

V: TRBV9
size: NA
D: TRBD2
J: TRBJ2-7
DNA: TGTGCCAGCAGCCCCAGCGGGGTCCCTGTCGAGCAGTACTTC
CDR3: CASSPSGVPVEQYF

V: TRBV30
size: NA
D: NA
J: TRBJ1-5
DNA: TGTGCCTGGAGTGTTTCAGGGTTACATCAGCCCCAGCATTTT
CDR3: CAWSVSGLHQPQHF

V: TRBV27
size: NA
D: NA
J: TRBJ2-7
DNA: TGTGCCAGCAGTTTAACCCCCTCCTACCACGAGCAGTACTTC
CDR3: CASSLTPSYHEQYF

V: TRBV2
size: NA
D: NA
J: TRBJ2-7
DNA: TGTGCCAGCAGTGAAGGCCCAACGGGCTACGAGCAGTACTTC
CDR3: CASSEGPTGYEQYF

V: TRBV7-2
size: NA
D: NA
J: TRBJ1-3
DNA: TGTGCCAGCAGCTTGAGGGAACGGGGGGGAAACACCATATATTTT
CDR3: CASSLRERGGNTIYF

V: TRBV12-3/TRBV12-4
size: once
D: NA
J: TRBJ1-1
DNA: TGTGCCAGCAGTTTAACTCTCGGAGAGGAAGCTTTCTTT
CDR3: CASSLTLGEEAFF

V: TRBV12-3/TRBV12-4
size: NA
D: TRBD2
J: TRBJ2-7
DNA: TGTGCCAGCAGACCAGGGACTAGCTACGAGCAGTACTTC
CDR3: CASRPGTSYEQYF

V: TRBV15
size: NA
D: NA
J: TRBJ1-1
DNA: TGTGCCACCAGCAGATTCGGGAGAGGGAGGACGATGAACACTGAAGCTTTCTTT
CDR3: CATSRFGRGRTMNTEAFF

V: TRBV10-3
size: NA
D: NA
J: TRBJ1-5
DNA: TGTGCCATCAGTGAGTCGTCAGGGAGGGAGCCCCAGCATTTT
CDR3: CAISESSGREPQHF

V: TRBV4-1
size: many
D: NA
J: TRBJ2-7
DNA: TGCGCCAGCAGCCAAAGTGGAGTAGGTGGAAGAATCACCTACGAGCAGTACTTC
CDR3: CASSQSGVGGRITYEQYF

V: TRBV5-1
size: NA
D: TRBD1
J: TRBJ2-5
DNA: TGCGCCAGCAGCATGGGACAGGGGGGAGAGACCCAGTACTTC
CDR3: CASSMGQGGETQYF